The next 5 T cell receptor beta chains were all read from a single sample in a study of T cell changes during pregnancy in multiple sclerosis. TCRdb's copy holds only in-frame clones and misses some; the assay was immunoSEQ multiplex PCR. The table shows about 100,000 clones, with about 91% occurring only once. Sample: peripheral blood, taken in the second trimester of pregnancy. The source of these receptors is a female donor with multiple sclerosis, enrolled in a pregnancy study.

The chain carries TRBV2 and TRBJ2-7; no definite D call. The germline gives CDR1 SNHLY, CDR2 FYNNEI. V shed 2 bases and J shed 1 base, with 12 bases lying between them. This CDR3 is 15 amino acids long. The CDR3 DNA reads as TGTGCCAGCAGTGAATTGAGGTATAAATCCTACGAGCAGTACTTC. Translated, it gives CASSELRYKSYEQYF.

This clone was counted a few times. V is TRBV18 and J is TRBJ1-2, with 8 bases fitting TRBD1. The CDR3 is made up of 16 amino acids. Germline V gene data show CDR1 as KGHSH and CDR2 as LQKENI. V lost 4 bases, J lost 4 bases, and 11 bases stayed unmatched. CDR3 in amino acids: CASSHPRQGKVYGYTF. Here the CDR3 DNA reads TGTGCCAGCTCACATCCCAGACAGGGGAAGGTCTATGGCTACACCTTC.

The chain couples TRBV4-2 to TRBJ2-3; TRBD2 might be the D (5 bases). Deletions cut 3 bases from V and 0 bases from J, with 13 bases between. In germline, CDR1 is LGHNA, CDR2 YNFKEQ. There are 16 residues in the CDR3. The CDR3 region is CASSQRAYSSTDTQYF. CDR3 coding DNA: TGTGCCAGCAGCCAGCGGGCGTATTCTAGCACAGATACGCAGTATTTT.

This chain joins TRBV30 and TRBJ1-4, with a possible D match to TRBD1 (6 bases). There are 16 residues in the CDR3. Germline assignment: CDR1 GTSNPN and CDR2 SVGIG (reference sequence). The V gene lost 1 base and the J gene lost 2 bases, with 14 bases spanning the gap. The chain's CDR3 is CAWSGPNRATNEKLFF. Here the CDR3 DNA reads TGTGCCTGGAGTGGACCCAACAGGGCTACTAATGAAAAACTGTTTTTT. Together with reference TRBV30 and TRBJ1-4, the CDR3 gives the full variable domain: SQTIHQWPATLVQPVGSPLSLECTVEGTSNPNLYWYRQAAGRGLQLLFYSVGIGQISSEVPQNLSASRPQDRQFILSSKKLLLSDSGFYLCAWSGPNRATNEKLFFGSGTQLSVL.

The chain is built from TRBV7-2 and TRBJ1-2; 8 nucleotides line up with TRBD1. Germline CDR1 reads SGHTA; CDR2 reads FQGNSA. V lost 5 bases, J lost 8 bases, and 7 bases stayed unmatched. The CDR3 is 13 amino acids. The CDR3 here is CASSPDRAGGYTF. The CDR3, as DNA: TGTGCCAGCAGCCCGGACAGGGCTGGGGGCTACACCTTC.